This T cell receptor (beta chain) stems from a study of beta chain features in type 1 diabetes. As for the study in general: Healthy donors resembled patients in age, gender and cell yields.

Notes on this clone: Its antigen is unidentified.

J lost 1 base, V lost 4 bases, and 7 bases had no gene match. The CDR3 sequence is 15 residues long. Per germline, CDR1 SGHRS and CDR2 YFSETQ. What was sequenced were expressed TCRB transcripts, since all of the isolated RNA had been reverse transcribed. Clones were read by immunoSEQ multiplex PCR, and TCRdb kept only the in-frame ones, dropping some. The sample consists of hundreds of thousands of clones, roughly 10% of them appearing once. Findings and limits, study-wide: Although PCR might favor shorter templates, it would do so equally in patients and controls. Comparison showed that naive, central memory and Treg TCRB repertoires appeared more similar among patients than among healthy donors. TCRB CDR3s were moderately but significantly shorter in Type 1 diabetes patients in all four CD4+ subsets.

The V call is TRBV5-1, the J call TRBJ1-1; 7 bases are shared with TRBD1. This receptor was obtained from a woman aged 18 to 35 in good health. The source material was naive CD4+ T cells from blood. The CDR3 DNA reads TGCGCCAGCAGCGGGACGACAGGGTCGAACACTGAAGCTTTCTTT. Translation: CASSGTTGSNTEAFF.